These 29 T cell receptor beta chains came from one sample sequenced in a study of blood T cell repertoires in COVID-19. Repertoires were generated with immunoSEQ multiplex PCR, while TCRdb's copy carries only in-frame clones and drops some. Counted here are about 170,000 clones, about 80% occurring once; the ten biggest clones make up approximately 11%. Sample: peripheral blood. These receptors all come from a man between 65 and 85 years old with active or convalescent COVID-19.

This chain uses TRBV15 with TRBJ2-1; no definite D call. V gave up 1 base and J gave up 5 bases, with 15 bases separating them. Germline assignment: CDR1 LNHNV and CDR2 YYDKDF (reference sequence). The CDR3 totals 16 residues. The CDR3 loop is CATSRGRTSPHNEQFF. CDR3 DNA sequence: TGTGCCACCAGCAGAGGGAGAACCTCCCCACACAATGAGCAGTTCTTC.

The chain couples TRBV13 to TRBJ2-5; the D gene is possibly TRBD2 (5 bases). Germline-derived CDR1 and CDR2 are PRHDT and FYEKMQ (reference sequence). V lost 5 bases to trimming and J lost 4 bases, with 14 bases between them. The CDR3 runs to 14 residues. The CDR3 coding sequence is TGTGCCAGCAGCGAAGGAGGAGGTGGAGAGACCCAGTACTTC. Translation: CASSEGGGGETQYF.

In DNA form, the CDR3 reads TGTGCCAGTAGTACCTTAGCGGGAGGTTCCTACAATGAGCAGTTCTTC. Encoded protein: CASSTLAGGSYNEQFF. The rearrangement uses TRBV19 and TRBJ2-1, with 10 bases fitting TRBD2. This CDR3 is 16 amino acids long. V shed 4 bases, J shed 1 base, and the junction held 4 bases outside the gene matches. Per germline, CDR1 LNHDA and CDR2 SQIVND (reference sequence).

This clone was seen a single time. The chain employs TRBV5-1 and TRBJ2-3; possible D gene TRBD2, 6 bases. This CDR3 is 15 amino acids long. Germline V gene data show CDR1 as SGHRS and CDR2 as YFSETQ. With 4 bases removed from V and 0 bases from J, the gap between germline ends came to 12 bases. The CDR3 nucleotides read TGCGCCAGCAGCGACAGCAGCGGGAGCACAGATACGCAGTATTTT. It yields the protein CASSDSSGSTDTQYF.

The chain carries TRBV15 and TRBJ1-4; D possibly corresponds to TRBD1 (5 bases). Germline-derived CDR1 and CDR2 are LNHNV and YYDKDF (reference sequence). Deletions cut 3 bases from V and 6 bases from J, with 17 bases between. CDR3 length: 16 residues. CDR3 sequence: CATSRGPGGGDEKLFF. In nucleotides, the CDR3 is TGTGCCACCAGCAGGGGTCCTGGTGGGGGGGATGAAAAACTGTTTTTT. Based on the CDR3 plus reference TRBV15 and TRBJ1-4, the full variable domain is DAMVIQNPRYQVTQFGKPVTLSCSQTLNHNVMYWYQQKSSQAPKLLFHYYDKDFNNEADTPDNFQSRRPNTSFCFLDIRSPGLGDTAMYLCATSRGPGGGDEKLFFGSGTQLSVL.

The J gene is TRBJ2-5, the V gene TRBV28; weak D call: TRBD2 (6 bases). Germline-derived CDR1 and CDR2 are MDHEN and SYDVKM. The CDR3 sequence is 14 residues long. Trimming stripped 8 bases from V and 9 bases from J, with 22 bases between. CDR3 protein: CASSGKTGVRSQYF. The CDR3 region has the DNA TGTGCCAGCTCAGGAAAGACGGGGGTGAGATCCCAGTACTTC.

This clone was observed once. CDR3 protein: CASSSMGQGLGQPQHF. CDR3 sequence (DNA): TGTGCCAGCTCGTCTATGGGACAGGGCTTGGGCCAGCCCCAGCATTTT. The rearrangement links TRBV18 to TRBJ1-5; TRBD1 agrees at 9 bases. CDR3 size: 16 residues. Germline assignment: CDR1 KGHSH and CDR2 LQKENI. The V and J ends lost 6 bases and 7 bases, in that order; junction bases with no gene match: 13. Full variable domain (outside the CDR3, taken from reference TRBV18 and TRBJ1-5): NAGVMQNPRHLVRRRGQEARLRCSPMKGHSHVYWYRQLPEEGLKFMVYLQKENIIDESGMPKERFSAEFPKEGPSILRIQQVVRGDSAAYFCASSSMGQGLGQPQHFGDGTRLSIL.

V is TRBV5-4 and J is TRBJ1-1; no clear D gene. Between the trimmed V and J ends, which lost 6 bases and 5 bases, there was a span of 17 bases. The CDR3 runs 14 residues. Germline V gene data show CDR1 as SGHNT and CDR2 as YYREEE (reference sequence). CDR3 coding DNA: TGTGCCAGCACCCCCGGGAGGCGCGAAACTGAAGCTTTCTTT. Protein: CASTPGRRETEAFF. Full variable domain (outside the CDR3, taken from reference TRBV5-4 and TRBJ1-1): ETGVTQSPTHLIKTRGQQVTLRCSSQSGHNTVSWYQQALGQGPQFIFQYYREEENGRGNFPPRFSGLQFPNYSSELNVNALELDDSALYLCASTPGRRETEAFFGQGTRLTVV.

V gene TRBV11-2 combines with J gene TRBJ2-1; 10 bases match TRBD2. The CDR3 length is 18 residues. Germline CDR1 SGHAT, CDR2 FQNNGV. J lost 2 bases, V lost 3 bases, and 10 bases had no gene match. The CDR3 loop reads CASSLKRKLAGTYNEQFF. Written as DNA, the CDR3 is TGTGCCAGCAGCTTGAAAAGAAAACTAGCGGGAACCTACAATGAGCAGTTCTTC.

The rearrangement joins TRBV2 to TRBJ2-5; the D gene is possibly TRBD2 (5 bases). There are 14 residues in the CDR3. The germline V gene encodes CDR1 SNHLY and CDR2 FYNNEI. V gave up 4 bases and J gave up 2 bases, with 11 bases separating them. CDR3: CASSVLPGQETQYF. The DNA of the CDR3 is TGTGCCAGCAGTGTTCTTCCGGGGCAAGAGACCCAGTACTTC. Full variable domain (missing parts from reference TRBV2 and TRBJ2-5): EPEVTQTPSHQVTQMGQEVILRCVPISNHLYFYWYRQILGQKVEFLVSFYNNEISEKSEIFDDQFSVERPDGSNFTLKIRSTKLEDSAMYFCASSVLPGQETQYFGPGTRLLVL.

J is TRBJ2-1 and V is TRBV9; TRBD2 agrees at 9 bases. V shed 3 bases, J shed 5 bases, and the junction held 6 bases outside the gene matches. CDR1 and CDR2 (germline): SGDLS, YYNGEE. This CDR3 is built from 15 residues. As DNA, the CDR3 is TGTGCCAGCAGCGCCTTAAGCGGGAGGAACAATGAGCAGTTCTTC. Translated: CASSALSGRNNEQFF.

This clone was counted only a few times. The rearrangement links TRBV10-2 to TRBJ1-3, with D hard to call. Trimming took 7 bases from V and 2 from J, leaving 12 bases between them. The CDR3 runs to 14 residues. Germline V lookup: CDR1 WSHSY, CDR2 SAAADI. The chain's CDR3 is CASTKSDTGNTIYF. The CDR3 DNA reads TGCGCCAGCACCAAGTCCGACACTGGAAACACCATATATTTT.

The rearrangement links TRBV27 to TRBJ1-5; no reliable D call. The germline gives CDR1 MNHEY, CDR2 SMNVEV (reference sequence). The V end was cut by 5 bases, the J end by 4 bases, with 12 bases between. This CDR3 comprises 14 residues. The CDR3 sequence is CASSPGLLNQPQHF. The CDR3, as DNA: TGTGCCAGCAGTCCAGGACTCTTGAATCAGCCCCAGCATTTT.

The chain joins TRBV9 to TRBJ1-5; 10 nucleotides line up with TRBD1. J gave up 3 bases and V 2 bases, and 2 bases lay outside the gene matches. CDR3 size: 15 residues. The V gene's germline CDR1 is SGDLS and CDR2 YYNGEE. The CDR3 DNA is TGTGCCAGCAGCGTGACAGGGGGCATCAATCAGCCCCAGCATTTT. Translation gives CASSVTGGINQPQHF.

The V and J genes are TRBV30 and TRBJ2-7; D is possibly TRBD1 (5 bases). Germline V gene lookup returns CDR1 GTSNPN and CDR2 SVGIG (reference sequence). V was trimmed by 0 bases and J by 2 bases, leaving 8 bases between them. The CDR3 is 13 amino acids. The CDR3 loop reads CAWSVGVTYEQYF. DNA of the CDR3: TGTGCCTGGAGTGTAGGGGTTACCTACGAGCAGTACTTC.

The table lists this clone with a count of one. V and J are TRBV5-1 and TRBJ2-1; TRBD2 agrees at 7 bases. V was clipped by 0 bases and J by 6 bases; unmatched bases: 3. The CDR3 loop spans 14 amino acids. Germline V gives CDR1 SGHRS, CDR2 YFSETQ. CDR3 protein: CASSLGPGGNEQFF. CDR3 bases: TGCGCCAGCAGCTTGGGACCGGGGGGCAATGAGCAGTTCTTC. The variable domain in full, with the rest retrieved from reference TRBV5-1 and TRBJ2-1, is KAGVTQTPRYLIKTRGQQVTLSCSPISGHRSVSWYQQTPGQGLQFLFEYFSETQRNKGNFPGRFSGRQFSNSRSEMNVSTLELGDSALYLCASSLGPGGNEQFFGPGTRLTVL.

The J gene is TRBJ1-1, the V gene TRBV5-4; 7 bases are a match to TRBD1. This CDR3 is built from 14 residues. Germline V CDR1 and CDR2: SGHNT, YYREEE (reference sequence). The junction had 3 bases not matched to a gene; V was cut back by 3 bases and J by 1 base. In DNA, the CDR3 is TGTGCCAGCAGCTCGCGGACAGGGAACACTGAAGCTTTCTTT. It specifies CASSSRTGNTEAFF.

Only one count was recorded for this clone. V gene TRBV5-1 combines with J gene TRBJ1-5; TRBD1 matches at 7 bases. There are 13 residues in the CDR3. Unmatched junction bases numbered 2, after V lost 4 bases and J lost 4 bases. CDR1 SGHRS and CDR2 YFSETQ come from the germline V gene. CDR3 DNA sequence: TGCGCCAGCAGCACGACAGGGAATCAGCCCCAGCATTTT. Protein: CASSTTGNQPQHF.

The gene calls are TRBV7-2 and TRBJ2-7; TRBD2 matches at 8 bases. The V and J ends lost 4 bases and 7 bases, in that order; junction bases with no gene match: 9. CDR3 length: 14 amino acids. Germline CDR1 is SGHTA and CDR2 is FQGNSA. The DNA of the CDR3 is TGTGCCAGCAGCTCGGGTGGGACTAGGTGGGAGCAGTACTTC. It translates to CASSSGGTRWEQYF.

V is TRBV5-4 and J is TRBJ2-3; 10 positions agree with TRBD2. This CDR3 contains 17 residues. Germline CDR1 and CDR2: SGHNT and YYREEE (reference sequence). The V segment lost 4 bases and the J segment 2 bases; nucleotides outside the gene matches: 10. The CDR3 DNA reads as TGTGCCAGCAGCCTCATTAGGCTAGCGGGAGACACAGATACGCAGTATTTT. Amino acids: CASSLIRLAGDTDTQYF.

The rearrangement uses TRBV10-2 and TRBJ2-7; 7 bases match TRBD1. The CDR3 has 14 residues. With V trimmed by 6 bases and J by 1 base, 6 bases remained unmatched. Germline V CDR1 and CDR2: WSHSY, SAAADI. The CDR3, as DNA: TGCGCCAGCAGCCCAACGGGACAGTCCTACGAGCAGTACTTC. It encodes CASSPTGQSYEQYF.

The count of this clone is one. The chain couples TRBV19 to TRBJ1-1; 8 positions match TRBD1. The germline V gene encodes CDR1 LNHDA and CDR2 SQIVND (reference sequence). The trim removed 7 bases at V and 1 base at J, leaving 5 bases unmatched. The CDR3 is made up of 14 amino acids. The CDR3 nucleotides read TGTGCCAGTACCCGGGACAGGCGGAACACTGAAGCTTTCTTT. Amino acid sequence: CASTRDRRNTEAFF.

A single count supports this clone. This chain links TRBV27 with TRBJ2-7, with D possibly TRBD1 on 7 matching bases. Germline V gene sequence: CDR1 MNHEY, CDR2 SMNVEV (reference sequence). V was clipped by 0 bases and J by 4 bases, with 13 bases between them. CDR3 size: 15 residues. This CDR3 reads CASSLSGGQSYEQYF. For the CDR3, the DNA is TGTGCCAGCAGTTTATCGGGGGGACAGTCTTACGAGCAGTACTTC.

Note on this clone: At the DNA level, this CDR3 is encoded by other sequences in the same sample as well. The gene calls are TRBV18 and TRBJ2-7; D assignment may be TRBD1 or TRBD2 (7 bases each). V lost 6 bases and J 7 bases, leaving 16 bases between the germline ends. CDR1 and CDR2 (germline): KGHSH, LQKENI. CDR3 size: 13 residues. The CDR3 loop is CASSPGGAREQYF. The DNA for the CDR3 is TGTGCCAGCTCGCCAGGGGGGGCGCGGGAGCAGTACTTC.

The chain employs TRBV7-8 and TRBJ2-5; unclear D gene. V shed 1 base and J shed 1 base, with 4 bases lying between them. Germline lookup yields CDR1 SGHVS and CDR2 FQNEAQ. The CDR3 is 13 residues long. This CDR3 reads CASSLGLQETQYF. CDR3 sequence (DNA): TGTGCCAGCAGCTTAGGGCTCCAAGAGACCCAGTACTTC.

This rearrangement joins TRBV19 to TRBJ2-3; tentative D call: TRBD1 (6 bases). Deletions cut 10 bases from V and 2 bases from J, with 22 bases between. This CDR3 is 16 amino acids long. CDR1 and CDR2 (germline): LNHDA, SQIVND (reference sequence). The CDR3 here is CATTRGGKGATDTQYF. The DNA for the CDR3 is TGTGCCACCACCAGAGGGGGAAAAGGAGCCACAGATACGCAGTATTTT.

The table lists this clone with a count of one. The chain combines TRBV29-1 with TRBJ2-4; 7 bases align to TRBD2. V was clipped by 7 bases and J by 8 bases; unmatched bases: 8. CDR3 length equals 12 residues. The germline gives CDR1 SQVTM, CDR2 ANQGSEA. CDR3 DNA: TGCAGCGGCGAGGTGGGGGGGGACATTCAGTACTTC. This codes for CSGEVGGDIQYF.

This clone appeared a single time. The rearrangement uses TRBV4-3 and TRBJ1-1; D perhaps matches TRBD1 (6 bases). CDR3 length: 17 amino acids. Germline V lookup: CDR1 LGHNA, CDR2 YSLEER. Between the trimmed V and J ends, which lost 4 bases and 1 base, there was a span of 19 bases. CDR3 sequence reads: CASSPQLLLDRNTEAFF. The CDR3 nucleotides are TGCGCCAGCAGCCCCCAATTGTTGTTGGACAGGAACACTGAAGCTTTCTTT.

This rearrangement joins TRBV5-4 to TRBJ1-2; 9 positions match TRBD1. CDR3 length equals 14 residues. Germline V lookup: CDR1 SGHNT, CDR2 YYREEE (reference sequence). With V trimmed by 9 bases and J by 5 bases, 11 bases remained unmatched. The CDR3 loop is CATRPGTGTYGYTF. DNA of the CDR3: TGTGCCACCCGGCCCGGGACAGGGACTTATGGCTACACCTTC.